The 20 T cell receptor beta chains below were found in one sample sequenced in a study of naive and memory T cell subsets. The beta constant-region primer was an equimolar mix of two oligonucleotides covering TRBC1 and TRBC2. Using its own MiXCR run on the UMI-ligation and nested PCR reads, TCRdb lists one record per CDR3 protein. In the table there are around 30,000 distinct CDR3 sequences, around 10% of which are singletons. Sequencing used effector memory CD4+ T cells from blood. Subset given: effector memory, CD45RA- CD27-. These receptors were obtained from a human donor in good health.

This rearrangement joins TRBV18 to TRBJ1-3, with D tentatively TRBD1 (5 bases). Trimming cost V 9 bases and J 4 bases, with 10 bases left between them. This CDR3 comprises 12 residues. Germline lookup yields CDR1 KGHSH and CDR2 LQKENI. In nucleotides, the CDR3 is TGTGCCAGTCAGGGTTCCGGAAACACCATATATTTT. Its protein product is CASQGSGNTIYF.

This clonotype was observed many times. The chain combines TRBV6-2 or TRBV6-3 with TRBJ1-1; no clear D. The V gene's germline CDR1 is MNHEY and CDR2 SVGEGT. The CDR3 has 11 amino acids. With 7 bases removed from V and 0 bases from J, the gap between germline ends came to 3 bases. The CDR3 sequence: CASTVNTEAFF. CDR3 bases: TGTGCCAGCACAGTGAACACTGAAGCTTTCTTT.

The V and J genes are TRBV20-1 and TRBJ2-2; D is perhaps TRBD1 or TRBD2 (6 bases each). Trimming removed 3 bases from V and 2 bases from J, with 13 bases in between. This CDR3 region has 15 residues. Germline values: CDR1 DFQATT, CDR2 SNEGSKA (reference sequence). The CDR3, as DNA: TGCAGTGCTAGGGTTAGGGGGGCAAACACCGGGGAGCTGTTTTTT. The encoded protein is CSARVRGANTGELFF.

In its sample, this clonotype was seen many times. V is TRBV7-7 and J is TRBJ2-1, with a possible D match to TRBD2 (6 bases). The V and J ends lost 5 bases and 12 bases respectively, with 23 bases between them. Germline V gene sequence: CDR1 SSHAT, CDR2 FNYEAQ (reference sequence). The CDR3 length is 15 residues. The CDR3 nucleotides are TGTGCCAGCAGCCCCGGAGGGGCACAAGGGTCCTCGCAGTTCTTC. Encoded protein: CASSPGGAQGSSQFF.

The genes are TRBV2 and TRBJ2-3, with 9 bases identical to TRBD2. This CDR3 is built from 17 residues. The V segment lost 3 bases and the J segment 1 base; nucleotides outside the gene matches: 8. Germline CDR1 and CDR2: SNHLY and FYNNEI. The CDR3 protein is CASSENSGSRGTDTQYF. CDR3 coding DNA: TGTGCCAGCAGTGAGAATAGCGGGAGTAGAGGCACAGATACGCAGTATTTT.

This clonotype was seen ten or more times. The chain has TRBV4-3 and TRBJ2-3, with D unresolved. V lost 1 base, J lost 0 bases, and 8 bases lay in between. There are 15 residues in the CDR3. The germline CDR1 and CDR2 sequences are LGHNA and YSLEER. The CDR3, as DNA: TGCGCCAGCAGCCAAGTACATGGAAGCACAGATACGCAGTATTTT. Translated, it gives CASSQVHGSTDTQYF.

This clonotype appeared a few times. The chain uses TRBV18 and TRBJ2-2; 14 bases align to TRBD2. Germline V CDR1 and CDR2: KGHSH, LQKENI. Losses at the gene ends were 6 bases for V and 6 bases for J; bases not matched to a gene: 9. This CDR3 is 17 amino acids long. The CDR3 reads CASSPTGTSGSAGELFF. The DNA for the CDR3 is TGTGCCAGCTCGCCAACCGGGACTAGCGGGAGTGCCGGGGAGCTGTTTTTT.

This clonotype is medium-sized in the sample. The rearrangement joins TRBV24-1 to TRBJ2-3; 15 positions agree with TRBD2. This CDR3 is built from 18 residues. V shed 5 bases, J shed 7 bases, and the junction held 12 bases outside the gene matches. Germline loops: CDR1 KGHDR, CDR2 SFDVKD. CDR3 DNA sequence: TGTGCCACCAGTGGGATGGGACTAGCGGGAGGTCTGGATAATACGCAGTATTTT. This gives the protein CATSGMGLAGGLDNTQYF.

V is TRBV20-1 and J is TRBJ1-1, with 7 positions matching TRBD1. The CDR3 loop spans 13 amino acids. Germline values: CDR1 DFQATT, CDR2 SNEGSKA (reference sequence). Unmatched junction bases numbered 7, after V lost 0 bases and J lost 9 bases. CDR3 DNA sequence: TGCAGTGCTAGAGATGAGGGGACAGCGAAAGCTTTCTTT. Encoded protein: CSARDEGTAKAFF.

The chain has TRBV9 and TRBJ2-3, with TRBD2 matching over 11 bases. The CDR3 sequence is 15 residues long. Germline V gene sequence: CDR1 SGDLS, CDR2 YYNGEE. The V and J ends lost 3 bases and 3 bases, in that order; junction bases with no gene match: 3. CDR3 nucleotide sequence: TGTGCCAGCAGCGCAATAGCGGGAGGGACAGATACGCAGTATTTT. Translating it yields CASSAIAGGTDTQYF.

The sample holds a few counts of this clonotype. The CDR3, as DNA: TGTGCCAGCAGCTTATCGGGGCGCACAGATACGCAGTATTTT. It is translated as CASSLSGRTDTQYF. This chain joins TRBV7-2 and TRBJ2-3; either TRBD1 or TRBD2 may fit D (5 bases each). Germline CDR1 and CDR2: SGHTA and FQGNSA. Trimming took 2 bases from V and 1 from J, leaving 7 bases between them. The CDR3 length is 14 residues.

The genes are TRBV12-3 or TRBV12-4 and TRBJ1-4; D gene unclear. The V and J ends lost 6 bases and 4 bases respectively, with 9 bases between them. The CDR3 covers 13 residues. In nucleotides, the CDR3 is TGTGCCAGCAGCTTACAGCTTAATGAAAAACTGTTTTTT. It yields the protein CASSLQLNEKLFF.

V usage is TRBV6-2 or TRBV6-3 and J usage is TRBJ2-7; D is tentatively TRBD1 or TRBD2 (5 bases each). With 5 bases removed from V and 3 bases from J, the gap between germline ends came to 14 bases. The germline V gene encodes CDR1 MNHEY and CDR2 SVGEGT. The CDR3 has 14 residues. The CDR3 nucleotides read TGTGCCAGCAGTGAGGGACGGATGATCTACGAGCAGTACTTC. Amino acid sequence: CASSEGRMIYEQYF.

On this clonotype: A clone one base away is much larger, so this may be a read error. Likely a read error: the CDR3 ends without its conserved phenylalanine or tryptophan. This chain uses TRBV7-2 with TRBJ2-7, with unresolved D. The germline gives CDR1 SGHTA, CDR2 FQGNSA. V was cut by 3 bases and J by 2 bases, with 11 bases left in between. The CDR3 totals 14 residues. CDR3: CASSLGSTTYEQYS. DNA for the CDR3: TGTGCCAGCAGCTTGGGAAGTACAACCTACGAGCAGTACTCC.

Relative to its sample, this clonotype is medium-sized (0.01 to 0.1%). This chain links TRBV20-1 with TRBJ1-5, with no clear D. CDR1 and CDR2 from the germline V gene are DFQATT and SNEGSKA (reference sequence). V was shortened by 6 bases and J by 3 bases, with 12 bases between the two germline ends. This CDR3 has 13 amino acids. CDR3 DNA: TGCAGTGCAATAGACCAGTCCAATCAGCCCCAGCATTTT. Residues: CSAIDQSNQPQHF.

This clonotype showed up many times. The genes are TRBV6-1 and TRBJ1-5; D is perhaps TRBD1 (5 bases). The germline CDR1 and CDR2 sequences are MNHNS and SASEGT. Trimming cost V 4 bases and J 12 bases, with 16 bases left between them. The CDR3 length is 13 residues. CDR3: CASSGDQGLVQHF. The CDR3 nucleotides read TGTGCCAGCAGTGGGGACCAGGGCCTGGTCCAGCATTTT.

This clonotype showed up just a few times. The CDR3 protein is CASSQRGSGEKLFF. As DNA, the CDR3 is TGCGCCAGCAGCCAAAGGGGTTCGGGCGAAAAACTGTTTTTT. V and J are TRBV4-3 and TRBJ1-4; D is possibly TRBD1 (5 bases). V was trimmed by 2 bases and J by 8 bases, leaving 12 bases between them. The CDR3 runs to 14 residues. The germline V gene encodes CDR1 LGHNA and CDR2 YSLEER.

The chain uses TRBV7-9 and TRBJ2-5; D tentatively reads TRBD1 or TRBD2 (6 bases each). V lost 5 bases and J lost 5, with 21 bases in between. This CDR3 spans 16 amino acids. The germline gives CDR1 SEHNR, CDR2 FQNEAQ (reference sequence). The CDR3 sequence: CASSHNTGFGGETQYF. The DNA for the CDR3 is TGTGCCAGCAGCCATAACACAGGGTTTGGAGGGGAGACCCAGTACTTC. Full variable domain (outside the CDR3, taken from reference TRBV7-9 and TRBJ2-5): DTGVSQNPRHKITKRGQNVTFRCDPISEHNRLYWYRQTLGQGPEFLTYFQNEAQLEKSRLLSDRFSAERPKGSFSTLEIQRTEQGDSAMYLCASSHNTGFGGETQYFGPGTRLLVL.

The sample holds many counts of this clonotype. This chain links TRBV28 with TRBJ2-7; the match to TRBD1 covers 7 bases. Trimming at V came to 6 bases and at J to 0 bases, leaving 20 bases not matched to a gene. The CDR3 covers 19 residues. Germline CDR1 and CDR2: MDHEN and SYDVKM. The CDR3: CASRRSRQGLRASSYEQYF. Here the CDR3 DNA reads TGTGCCAGCAGGCGGTCCAGACAGGGCCTCCGGGCTAGCTCCTACGAGCAGTACTTC.

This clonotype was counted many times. This CDR3 is CASSPRGSGGAEDTQYF. CDR3 nucleotide sequence: TGCGCCAGCAGCCCCCGGGGTAGCGGGGGGGCCGAAGATACGCAGTATTTT. The rearrangement joins TRBV4-3 to TRBJ2-3; 11 positions match TRBD2. Germline V CDR1 and CDR2: LGHNA, YSLEER. The ends lost 4 bases at V and 5 bases at J; junction bases unmatched: 11. This CDR3 comprises 17 residues.